Following are 2 T cell receptor beta chains from one sample sequenced in a study of blood T cell repertoires in COVID-19. Data came from immunoSEQ multiplex PCR; TCRdb stores just in-frame clones and leaves some out. Here the sample spans over 200,000 clones, less than 90% being singletons. The sample comprised peripheral blood. These receptors all stem from a man aged 35-49 years with acute or convalescent COVID-19.

The rearrangement joins TRBV18 to TRBJ2-7; 10 nucleotides match TRBD2. From germline, CDR1 is KGHSH and CDR2 LQKENI. This CDR3 has 17 residues. The V segment lost 3 bases and the J segment 0 bases; nucleotides outside the gene matches: 8. In DNA, the CDR3 is TGTGCCAGCTCACCCGGTAGGGGGACTAGCGACTCCTACGAGCAGTACTTC. Translating it yields CASSPGRGTSDSYEQYF.

The chain couples TRBV6-5 to TRBJ2-7; D may be TRBD1 (6 bases). CDR1 MNHEY and CDR2 SVGAGI come from the germline V gene. The CDR3 sequence is 11 residues long. With 10 bases removed from V and 6 bases from J, the gap between germline ends came to 13 bases. CDR3 in DNA: TGTGCCACCGGGACATTATCCGAGCAGTACTTC. Its protein product is CATGTLSEQYF.